This TCR beta chain is from a study of T cell repertoires in cytomegalovirus infection. Study-level background: It was the public TCR beta signatures that indicated both CMV infection and matching HLA type. Broader study findings: HLA-C-restricted CMV clonotypes gave the most frequent clonotype in two of eight donors.

TCRdb reprocessed the reads via MiXCR and lists one record per CDR3 protein. The sample has around 130,000 distinct CDR3 sequences, about 10% seen once; the top ten hold 9.5% to 13%. The CDR3 length is 14 residues. V shed 9 bases, J shed 1 base, and the junction held 7 bases outside the gene matches. Per germline, CDR1 KGHDR and CDR2 SFDVKD. This clonotype was detected ten times or more. Its antigen is currently unknown. The receptor was derived from a human donor in good health (CMV status not recorded). Some clones in this sample may be carry-over from other donors' samples. Input material: PBMCs. The V gene is TRBV24-1, the J gene TRBJ2-5; 7 nucleotides line up with TRBD2. The CDR3 sequence is CATSPGGSQETQYF. CDR3 nucleotide sequence: TGTGCCACCTCGCCGGGAGGCTCCCAAGAGACCCAGTACTTC.